This T cell receptor beta chain derives from a study of regulatory T cells in long-lasting Graves disease. Stated time point: persistent/refractory GD, antithyroid drugs over 5 years with positive TRAb. The authors made the TCR library using RNA they extracted from PBMCs. HTBI primers from iRepertoire and Arm-PCR of CDR3 regions yielded the TCR beta libraries. MiXCR was run by TCRdb on the multiplex PCR reads, yielding one entry per CDR3 protein. Of some 440,000 distinct CDR3 sequences in the sample, around 20% are singletons; the top ten hold under 9%. The V and J ends lost 5 bases and 3 bases respectively, with 17 bases between them. This CDR3 is 15 amino acids long. The germline CDR1 and CDR2 sequences are SGHRS and YFSETQ.

The source is a female donor with Graves disease. Sequenced here: peripheral blood mononuclear cells (PBMCs), sampled when the disease was refractory, from a patient treated with antithyroid drugs. The chain couples TRBV5-1 to TRBJ2-5, with D perhaps matching TRBD1 or TRBD2 (5 bases each). CDR3 DNA: TGCGCCAGCAGAAGGGACCTACTCTTAAAAGAGACCCAGTACTTC. Its protein product is CASRRDLLLKETQYF.